This T cell receptor beta chain was recovered during a study of shared clonotypes between healthy human individuals. On the study more broadly: Serving as donors were two women and a few men, whose ages spanned 18 to 49.

The protocol was immunoSEQ multiplex PCR, while the TCRdb copy is restricted to in-frame clones and leaves out a portion. The profile shows roughly 2.2 million clones, 85% to 95% of them singletons. General study findings and limits: Sequencing depth was a factor that was expected to affect clonotype sharing among donors. The study found lower generation probabilities in non-shared clonotypes than in those shared by all four donors. Sampling used blood alone; tissue repertoires probably differ.

This clone was detected only a few times. Its antigen is unknown. Germline CDR1 is SGHRS and CDR2 is YFSETQ. The V end was cut by 7 bases, the J end by 3 bases, with 13 bases between. There are 13 residues in the CDR3. The source of this sequence is a man between 18 and 29 years old in good health. Some clones in this sample may be carry-over from other donors' samples. Specimen: naive CD4+ T cells from PBMCs. Described subset: CD45RA+ positively selected. The chain has TRBV5-1 and TRBJ1-1; D is perhaps TRBD1 (6 bases). DNA of the CDR3: TGCGCCAGCGGGATACAGGGAGACACTGAAGCTTTCTTT. It is translated as CASGIQGDTEAFF.